This T cell receptor beta chain was profiled in a study of regulatory dendritic cells for organ transplantation. General study results and limits: Naive CD4+ and CD8+ repertoires were highly diverse; memory CD8+ was most oligoclonal.

The CDR3 consists of 14 residues. Germline CDR1 is SGHDN and CDR2 is FVKESK. Trimming left V 0 bases short and J 6 bases short, with 11 bases between. This clone was observed a few times. Its matching antigen is unknown. The data were produced by immunoSEQ multiplex PCR, yet TCRdb's version contains in-frame clones alone and is incomplete. The sample has under 35,000 clones, about 89% seen once. The TCR was taken from a human donor in good health. The sample was naive CD4+ T cells from blood. Subset here: CD45RA+ naive T cells. The V and J genes are TRBV14 and TRBJ1-1, with a possible D match to TRBD1 (5 bases). The CDR3 bases are TGTGCCAGCAGCCAAGATTATTGGGGGTCTGAAGCTTTCTTT. This translates into CASSQDYWGSEAFF.